Shown below are 30 T cell receptor beta chains from a single sample sequenced in a study of beta chain features in type 1 diabetes. What these receptors recognize is not known. Isolated RNA was reverse transcribed in full, so expressed TCRB transcripts were sequenced. TCRdb's table, derived via immunoSEQ multiplex PCR, lists solely in-frame clones and lacks some. The sample lists about 260,000 clones, over 20% occurring once. Overall study findings and caveats: For Type 1 diabetes patients, all four CD4+ subsets carried TCRB CDR3s that were moderately but significantly shorter.

The sequencing sample was made of naive CD4+ T cells from blood. The receptors were sampled from a woman in her 40s with type 1 diabetes.

This chain links TRBV28 with TRBJ2-5, with TRBD1 matching over 7 bases. V was clipped by 8 bases and J by 2 bases; unmatched bases: 8. The germline V gene has CDR1 MDHEN and CDR2 SYDVKM. CDR3 length: 14 residues. The CDR3 sequence: CASGGPGQQETQYF. The CDR3, as DNA: TGTGCCAGCGGCGGACCGGGACAGCAAGAGACCCAGTACTTC. Full variable domain (rest looked up from reference TRBV28 and TRBJ2-5): DVKVTQSSRYLVKRTGEKVFLECVQDMDHENMFWYRQDPGLGLRLIYFSYDVKMKEKGDIPEGYSVSREKKERFSLILESASTNQTSMYLCASGGPGQQETQYFGPGTRLLVL.

The chain combines TRBV6-5 with TRBJ2-1; D is perhaps TRBD1 (6 bases). The V and J ends lost 4 bases and 9 bases respectively, with 22 bases between them. The germline CDR1 and CDR2 sequences are MNHEY and SVGAGI. CDR3 size: 16 residues. CDR3 region: CASSLNWLTGTSEQFF. CDR3 in DNA: TGTGCCAGCAGTTTAAATTGGCTCACAGGGACAAGTGAGCAGTTCTTC.

This clone was counted between two and nine times. This rearrangement joins TRBV29-1 to TRBJ2-2, with no clear D. The CDR3 covers 11 residues. V was trimmed by 1 base and J by 6 bases, leaving 3 bases between them. Per germline, CDR1 SQVTM and CDR2 ANQGSEA. The CDR3 sequence is CSVEGPGELFF. The CDR3 DNA is TGCAGCGTTGAAGGGCCCGGGGAGCTGTTTTTT.

The chain is built from TRBV5-1 and TRBJ2-1; 7 bases are shared with TRBD1. This CDR3 region has 14 residues. Germline V lookup: CDR1 SGHRS, CDR2 YFSETQ. V gave up 0 bases and J gave up 6 bases; unmatched junction bases: 3. CDR3: CASSLGTGLNEQFF. CDR3 nucleotide sequence: TGCGCCAGCAGCTTGGGGACAGGACTCAATGAGCAGTTCTTC.

A few counts support this clone. This chain connects TRBV2 to TRBJ1-1, with D maybe TRBD1 (5 bases). V was pared by 3 bases and J by 6 bases, with 17 bases between. Germline V gives CDR1 SNHLY, CDR2 FYNNEI. CDR3 length: 15 residues. CDR3 coding DNA: TGTGCCAGCAGTGAGGAAAAGGGGCCGGTCGCTGAAGCTTTCTTT. Its translation is CASSEEKGPVAEAFF.

The chain's CDR3 is CASSRTRNNSPLHF. CDR3 coding DNA: TGTGCCAGCAGCAGGACACGCAATAATTCACCCCTCCACTTT. The rearrangement links TRBV6-5 to TRBJ1-6, with a weak D call TRBD1 (5 bases). This CDR3 has 14 amino acids. The V end lost 6 bases, the J end lost 5 bases, and 11 bases lay between the germline ends. Germline values: CDR1 MNHEY, CDR2 SVGAGI.

This clone was counted only a few times. This chain links TRBV5-1 with TRBJ2-5; D is perhaps TRBD2 (6 bases). In germline, CDR1 is SGHRS, CDR2 YFSETQ. The CDR3 loop spans 13 amino acids. The V end was cut by 4 bases, the J end by 3 bases, with 10 bases between. The CDR3 DNA reads TGCGCCAGCAGCCCCGGAGGGGAAGAGACCCAGTACTTC. Residues: CASSPGGEETQYF. The full variable domain, in which reference TRBV5-1 and TRBJ2-5 provide the parts outside the CDR3, is KAGVTQTPRYLIKTRGQQVTLSCSPISGHRSVSWYQQTPGQGLQFLFEYFSETQRNKGNFPGRFSGRQFSNSRSEMNVSTLELGDSALYLCASSPGGEETQYFGPGTRLLVL.

V and J are TRBV18 and TRBJ1-1; TRBD1 might be the D (5 bases). V was trimmed by 2 bases and J by 10 bases, leaving 14 bases between them. Germline V gene data show CDR1 as KGHSH and CDR2 as LQKENI. There are 13 residues in the CDR3. CDR3 sequence: CASSPVEDIRAFF. The CDR3, as DNA: TGTGCCAGCTCACCAGTTGAGGACATTCGAGCTTTCTTT.

The table lists this clone with a few counts. The V call is TRBV18, the J call TRBJ2-2; D gene ambiguous. Germline V gene sequence: CDR1 KGHSH, CDR2 LQKENI. The CDR3 spans 15 residues. Trimming cost V 4 bases and J 1 base, with 10 bases left between them. CDR3 DNA: TGTGCCAGCTCACTCCCTGACAAGAACACCGGGGAGCTGTTTTTT. Its translation: CASSLPDKNTGELFF.

This clone was seen a few times. V gene TRBV30 combines with J gene TRBJ2-7, with D possibly matching TRBD1 (5 bases). The germline V gene has CDR1 GTSNPN and CDR2 SVGIG (reference sequence). Trimming left V 5 bases short and J 7 bases short, with 18 bases between. The CDR3 is 13 residues long. CDR3 amino acids: CAWERGPVGEQYF. The CDR3 nucleotides read TGTGCCTGGGAAAGGGGTCCGGTGGGGGAGCAGTACTTC. The whole variable domain, remainder taken from reference TRBV30 and TRBJ2-7, is SQTIHQWPATLVQPVGSPLSLECTVEGTSNPNLYWYRQAAGRGLQLLFYSVGIGQISSEVPQNLSASRPQDRQFILSSKKLLLSDSGFYLCAWERGPVGEQYFGPGTRLTVT.

V and J are TRBV7-3 and TRBJ1-1; tentative D call: TRBD1 (5 bases). Between the trimmed V and J ends, which lost 6 bases and 0 bases, there was a span of 8 bases. In germline, CDR1 is SGHTA, CDR2 FQGTGA. This CDR3 spans 13 amino acids. The chain's CDR3 is CASRLTVNTEAFF. The CDR3, as DNA: TGTGCCAGCAGGTTGACAGTGAACACTGAAGCTTTCTTT.

V gene TRBV4-2 combines with J gene TRBJ2-3; TRBD2 might be the D (6 bases). This CDR3 is built from 16 residues. Deletions cut 4 bases from V and 6 bases from J, with 20 bases between. CDR1 is LGHNA, CDR2 YNFKEQ, per germline. In DNA, the CDR3 is TGTGCCAGCAGCCTAGGAGGTCTCGGTGGAGGGGATACGCAGTATTTT. Residues: CASSLGGLGGGDTQYF.

This clone came up a few times. The chain has TRBV4-2 and TRBJ2-6; D is undetermined. The germline V gene has CDR1 LGHNA and CDR2 YNFKEQ. The CDR3 is 16 residues long. V was pared by 1 base and J by 0 bases, with 7 bases between. The CDR3 DNA reads TGTGCCAGCAGCCAAGTTACTGGCTCTGGGGCCAACGTCCTGACTTTC. It is translated as CASSQVTGSGANVLTF.

The V call is TRBV11-2, the J call TRBJ2-1; D not resolved. Germline V gene data show CDR1 as SGHAT and CDR2 as FQNNGV. V was cut by 4 bases and J by 2 bases, with 6 bases left in between. The CDR3 is 13 amino acids. CDR3 protein: CASSSSAYNEQFF. The DNA for the CDR3 is TGTGCCAGCAGCTCCAGCGCCTACAATGAGCAGTTCTTC.

The DNA for the CDR3 is TGCGCCAGCAGCCAACTAGCGGGAGCCGCAGATACGCAGTATTTT. As protein: CASSQLAGAADTQYF. V usage is TRBV4-3 and J usage is TRBJ2-3; TRBD2 matches at 10 bases. Trimming took 2 bases from V and 4 from J; bases not matched to a gene: 3. This CDR3 spans 15 amino acids. The germline gives CDR1 LGHNA, CDR2 YSLEER.

The rearrangement joins TRBV9 to TRBJ2-5; 7 nucleotides match TRBD1. V was pared by 4 bases and J by 5 bases, with 8 bases of the junction left unmatched. The CDR3 has 14 amino acids. Germline lookup yields CDR1 SGDLS and CDR2 YYNGEE. CDR3 nucleotide sequence: TGTGCCAGCAGCCCAGGGGGAGAAAGGGAGACCCAGTACTTC. Its translation: CASSPGGERETQYF. The full variable domain, completed using reference TRBV9 and TRBJ2-5, is DSGVTQTPKHLITATGQRVTLRCSPRSGDLSVYWYQQSLDQGLQFLIQYYNGEERAKGNILERFSAQQFPDLHSELNLSSLELGDSALYFCASSPGGERETQYFGPGTRLLVL.

This clone occurred a few times. The chain uses TRBV25-1 and TRBJ1-4; tentatively, D is TRBD1 (5 bases). V dropped 3 bases and J dropped 5 bases, with 13 bases sitting between them. The CDR3 is made up of 15 amino acids. Germline CDR1 and CDR2: MGHDK and SYGVNS. The CDR3 protein is CASSERGAGNEKLFF. The CDR3, as DNA: TGTGCCAGCAGTGAGCGTGGGGCAGGGAATGAAAAACTGTTTTTT.

In this sample, this clone turned up a few times. Other DNA sequences in the sample encode the same CDR3. This chain links TRBV5-4 with TRBJ2-5, with 9 bases matching TRBD1. The germline V gene has CDR1 SGHNT and CDR2 YYREEE (reference sequence). The CDR3 has 15 amino acids. The trim removed 2 bases at V and 5 bases at J, leaving 7 bases unmatched. The CDR3 loop reads CASSLPQGAGETQYF. CDR3 in DNA: TGTGCCAGCAGCTTACCACAGGGGGCAGGGGAGACCCAGTACTTC.

The CDR3 loop reads CASSPPSLGTGNYGYTF. As DNA, the CDR3 is TGTGCCAGCTCACCACCGTCGTTGGGGACAGGGAACTATGGCTACACCTTC. The chain links TRBV18 to TRBJ1-2, with TRBD1 identical over 9 bases. The CDR3 is made up of 17 amino acids. After removal of 0 bases from V and 2 bases from J, the junction contained 7 bases not matched to a gene. Germline-derived CDR1 and CDR2 are KGHSH and LQKENI.

This chain joins TRBV7-3 and TRBJ2-6; 8 positions agree with TRBD1. Losses at the gene ends were 4 bases for V and 12 bases for J; bases not matched to a gene: 8. The CDR3 consists of 14 residues. Germline lookup yields CDR1 SGHTA and CDR2 FQGTGA. The CDR3 loop reads CASSSLGQGGVLTF. The CDR3, as DNA: TGTGCCAGCAGCTCCCTAGGACAGGGAGGCGTCCTGACTTTC. The full variable domain, completed using reference TRBV7-3 and TRBJ2-6, is GAGVSQTPSNKVTEKGKYVELRCDPISGHTALYWYRQSLGQGPEFLIYFQGTGAADDSGLPNDRFFAVRPEGSVSTLKIQRTERGDSAVYLCASSSLGQGGVLTFGAGSRLTVL.

The rearrangement uses TRBV6-6 and TRBJ2-1; D may be TRBD2 (7 bases). Trimming removed 8 bases from V and 5 bases from J, with 19 bases in between. Looked up from germline, CDR1 is MNHNY and CDR2 is SVGAGI (reference sequence). The CDR3 contains 15 residues. CDR3: CASGSGGGGDNEQFF. CDR3 in DNA: TGTGCCAGCGGGAGTGGGGGGGGCGGCGACAATGAGCAGTTCTTC.

This sequence joins TRBV30 and TRBJ2-1, with TRBD2 matching 9 bases. Per germline, CDR1 GTSNPN and CDR2 SVGIG (reference sequence). The CDR3 covers 13 residues. V shed 8 bases and J 4 bases; nucleotides not matched to a gene: 6. CDR3 coding DNA: TGTGCCCTAGAGACTAGCGGTTACAATGAGCAGTTCTTC. The encoded protein is CALETSGYNEQFF. The entire variable domain, with the rest obtained from reference TRBV30 and TRBJ2-1, is as follows: SQTIHQWPATLVQPVGSPLSLECTVEGTSNPNLYWYRQAAGRGLQLLFYSVGIGQISSEVPQNLSASRPQDRQFILSSKKLLLSDSGFYLCALETSGYNEQFFGPGTRLTVL.

V and J are TRBV6-6 and TRBJ1-3, with a tentative D call TRBD1 (6 bases). Trimming removed 0 bases at V and 5 bases at J, with 8 bases between. The CDR3 length is 14 residues. The germline V gene has CDR1 MNHNY and CDR2 SVGAGI (reference sequence). The CDR3 loop reads CASSYSDSRNTIYF. CDR3 in DNA: TGTGCCAGCAGTTACTCGGACAGCCGAAACACCATATATTTT.

The chain employs TRBV9 and TRBJ2-1, with TRBD1 identical over 9 bases. Germline lookup yields CDR1 SGDLS and CDR2 YYNGEE. Trimming removed 0 bases from V and 7 bases from J; junction bases left unmatched: 5. The CDR3 consists of 15 residues. The CDR3 DNA follows: TGTGCCAGCAGCGTAGATGGGACAGGGTATAATGAGCAGTTCTTC. The encoded protein is CASSVDGTGYNEQFF. The variable domain in full, with the rest retrieved from reference TRBV9 and TRBJ2-1, is DSGVTQTPKHLITATGQRVTLRCSPRSGDLSVYWYQQSLDQGLQFLIQYYNGEERAKGNILERFSAQQFPDLHSELNLSSLELGDSALYFCASSVDGTGYNEQFFGPGTRLTVL.

V usage is TRBV28 and J usage is TRBJ2-5, with D perhaps matching TRBD2 (6 bases). V was pared by 7 bases and J by 4 bases, with 16 bases between. Germline CDR1 reads MDHEN; CDR2 reads SYDVKM. The CDR3 totals 14 residues. The DNA of the CDR3 is TGTGCCAGCAAGCCCCCCGCGGGGCGAGAGACCCAGTACTTC. Translation gives CASKPPAGRETQYF.

The chain links TRBV5-4 to TRBJ2-2; possibly TRBD1 for D (6 bases). The CDR3 totals 15 residues. V was shortened by 4 bases and J by 5 bases, with 15 bases between the two germline ends. From germline, CDR1 is SGHNT and CDR2 YYREEE (reference sequence). The DNA of the CDR3 is TGTGCCAGCAGCACCTACAGGGAAGGGACCGGGGAGCTGTTTTTT. Amino acid sequence: CASSTYREGTGELFF.

A word on this clone: This CDR3 is also generated by other DNA sequences in the sample. The CDR3 protein is CSASRNQPQHF. CDR3 DNA sequence: TGCAGTGCTAGCCGTAATCAGCCCCAGCATTTT. V and J are TRBV20-1 and TRBJ1-5; D remains ambiguous. V lost 3 bases and J lost 4, with 4 bases in between. CDR3 length: 11 amino acids. CDR1 and CDR2 (germline): DFQATT, SNEGSKA (reference sequence).

The chain carries TRBV27 and TRBJ2-3; no reliable D call. The germline V gene has CDR1 MNHEY and CDR2 SMNVEV (reference sequence). The CDR3 length is 13 residues. The V end was cut by 6 bases, the J end by 3 bases, with 10 bases between. CDR3 loop: CASSPLVTDTQYF. The CDR3 coding sequence is TGTGCCAGCAGCCCCCTAGTAACAGATACGCAGTATTTT.

The genes are TRBV7-3 and TRBJ1-1; tentative D call: TRBD1 (5 bases). The CDR3 is made up of 15 amino acids. Germline CDR1 SGHTA, CDR2 FQGTGA. Trimming left V 5 bases short and J 4 bases short, with 17 bases between. The CDR3 is CASSPTDTTITEAFF. CDR3 nucleotides: TGTGCCAGCAGCCCAACGGACACTACGATCACTGAAGCTTTCTTT.

The chain links TRBV28 to TRBJ2-7; 7 bases map to TRBD1. Germline CDR1 and CDR2: MDHEN and SYDVKM. There are 15 residues in the CDR3. V lost 6 bases and J lost 0; bases outside the gene matches: 8. The CDR3 region has the DNA TGTGCCAGCAGCTTAGCCGGGACAGCCTCCTACGAGCAGTACTTC. Translated, it gives CASSLAGTASYEQYF.